This paragraph covers one T cell receptor (beta chain) sequence. Germline V gives CDR1 KGHDR, CDR2 SFDVKD. The V end was cut by 5 bases, the J end by 6 bases, with 4 bases between. The CDR3 is 11 residues long. This entry is derived from a study of blood T cell repertoires in COVID-19. Study-level background: Sites across the United States, Italy and Spain contributed samples from acute and convalescent COVID-19. Nucleic acid was either cDNA or gDNA, and it came from T cells, B-cell-depleted T cells, or PBMCs.

How the authors handled the data: The assay estimated nucleated cells by amplifying reference gene primers. The method was immunoSEQ multiplex PCR; TCRdb's version includes in-frame clones alone and lacks a portion of them. Clone size and the V and J calls come from that table; the DNA yielded D and trimming. Among about 200,000 clones listed, 88% were seen once. The chain is built from TRBV24-1 and TRBJ2-1; D ambiguous. The material sequenced was peripheral blood. The TCR originated in a man aged 40-49 years with active or convalescent COVID-19. The CDR3, as DNA: TGTGCCACCAGTGCACTCAATGAGCAGTTCTTC. As protein: CATSALNEQFF.